The next 25 T cell receptor beta chains were all read from a single sample in a study of blood T cell repertoires in COVID-19. This table comes from immunoSEQ multiplex PCR, and its TCRdb copy is limited to in-frame clones, with some not included. The profile shows roughly 120,000 clones, under 95% of them singletons. Material for sequencing was peripheral blood. The receptors originated from a man aged 55 to 70 with COVID-19, enrolled during active disease.

The J gene is TRBJ1-2, the V gene TRBV6-2 or TRBV6-3; TRBD1 might be the D (6 bases). Per germline, CDR1 MNHEY and CDR2 SVGEGT. Trimming shortened V by 6 bases and J by 4 bases, and 15 bases separated the two germline ends. The CDR3 is made up of 14 amino acids. The CDR3 coding sequence is TGTGCCAGCAGCCCAGGACAGTCCCTCTATGGCTACACCTTC. This sequence encodes CASSPGQSLYGYTF.

The chain joins TRBV7-3 to TRBJ2-3, with 9 bases aligning to TRBD1. Germline lookup yields CDR1 SGHTA and CDR2 FQGTGA. The ends lost 5 bases at V and 3 bases at J; junction bases unmatched: 6. This CDR3 spans 15 amino acids. The CDR3 region has the DNA TGTGCCAGCAGCCCCGGACAGGGGTTAACAGATACGCAGTATTTT. It codes for CASSPGQGLTDTQYF. The whole variable domain, filled in from reference TRBV7-3 and TRBJ2-3, reads GAGVSQTPSNKVTEKGKYVELRCDPISGHTALYWYRQSLGQGPEFLIYFQGTGAADDSGLPNDRFFAVRPEGSVSTLKIQRTERGDSAVYLCASSPGQGLTDTQYFGPGTRLTVL.

The chain has TRBV7-9 and TRBJ2-1; 11 bases agree with TRBD2. The CDR3 runs 14 residues. Germline V lookup: CDR1 SEHNR, CDR2 FQNEAQ (reference sequence). V trimming: 8 bases; J trimming: 7 bases; junction bases outside the gene matches: 7. The CDR3 DNA reads TGTGCCAGCCGGGGGACTAGCGGTTGGAATGAGCAGTTCTTC. Residues: CASRGTSGWNEQFF. Using reference TRBV7-9 and TRBJ2-1 for the parts outside the CDR3, the full variable domain is DTGVSQNPRHKITKRGQNVTFRCDPISEHNRLYWYRQTLGQGPEFLTYFQNEAQLEKSRLLSDRFSAERPKGSFSTLEIQRTEQGDSAMYLCASRGTSGWNEQFFGPGTRLTVL.

The chain carries TRBV10-2 and TRBJ2-7; tentatively, D is TRBD2 (5 bases). CDR1 is WSHSY and CDR2 is SAAADI in the germline V gene. CDR3 length: 15 residues. V was trimmed by 0 bases and J by 6 bases, leaving 15 bases between them. The CDR3 nucleotides read TGCGCCAGCAGTGAGTCACCGCTAGCTGGGATCGAGCAGTACTTC. Translated: CASSESPLAGIEQYF.

This rearrangement joins TRBV19 to TRBJ2-1, with 11 bases aligning to TRBD2. CDR1 is LNHDA and CDR2 is SQIVND in the germline V gene (reference sequence). V dropped 5 bases and J dropped 5; count of bases not matched to a gene: 8. This CDR3 has 16 residues. CDR3: CASSAALAGGHNEQFF. The DNA for the CDR3 is TGTGCCAGTAGTGCAGCCCTAGCGGGAGGACACAATGAGCAGTTCTTC.

The genes are TRBV4-1 and TRBJ1-2; D may be TRBD1 (6 bases). The germline V gene encodes CDR1 MGHRA and CDR2 YSYEKL. This CDR3 has 16 residues. Deletions cut 4 bases from V and 2 bases from J, with 17 bases between. CDR3 loop: CASSRETGRRNYGYTF. For the CDR3, the DNA is TGCGCCAGCAGCCGAGAAACAGGGAGAAGAAACTATGGCTACACCTTC.

V is TRBV5-1 and J is TRBJ2-7; D might be TRBD1 (6 bases). Trimming took 4 bases from V and 2 from J, leaving 16 bases between them. The CDR3 is 15 amino acids. The V gene's germline CDR1 is SGHRS and CDR2 YFSETQ. CDR3 nucleotide sequence: TGCGCCAGCAGCGGCACAGGGCTCCCTCCCTACGAGCAGTACTTC. It specifies CASSGTGLPPYEQYF.

A note on this clone: An end of the junction differs from the germline gene, which may be a read error. V gene TRBV7-9 combines with J gene TRBJ2-1, with 12 nucleotides matching TRBD2. Germline V gives CDR1 SEHNR, CDR2 FQNEAQ (reference sequence). The CDR3 spans 18 residues. CDR3 DNA: TGTGCCAGCAGCTCGACTAGCGGGAGCTCCGCTCAGAACAATAAGCAGTTCTTC. Encoded protein: CASSSTSGSSAQNNKQFF.

This sequence joins TRBV4-2 and TRBJ2-7; 7 bases align to TRBD1. The CDR3 covers 15 residues. V was clipped by 0 bases and J by 3 bases; unmatched bases: 5. Germline V gene sequence: CDR1 LGHNA, CDR2 YNFKEQ. In nucleotides, the CDR3 is TGTGCCAGCAGCCAAGAAGACAGGGTAGTCTACGAGCAGTACTTC. Its translation: CASSQEDRVVYEQYF.

The V gene is TRBV5-1, the J gene TRBJ2-6; D is undetermined. This CDR3 region has 15 residues. Germline values: CDR1 SGHRS, CDR2 YFSETQ. Trimming removed 0 bases from V and 1 base from J, with 5 bases in between. The CDR3 here is CASSLELSGANVLTF. CDR3 DNA: TGCGCCAGCAGCTTGGAATTATCTGGGGCCAACGTCCTGACTTTC.

This clone was detected a few times. The chain links TRBV5-1 to TRBJ2-7; 12 bases are shared with TRBD2. Germline V CDR1 and CDR2: SGHRS, YFSETQ. This CDR3 has 15 residues. The trim removed 4 bases at V and 4 bases at J, leaving 6 bases unmatched. CDR3 amino acids: CASSHRTSGNYEQYF. The CDR3 DNA reads as TGCGCCAGCAGCCATCGGACTAGCGGGAATTACGAGCAGTACTTC.

The chain uses TRBV6-2 or TRBV6-3 and TRBJ1-4; TRBD1 is a possible D gene (5 bases). Germline-derived CDR1 and CDR2 are MNHEY and SVGEGT. Trimming stripped 0 bases from V and 7 bases from J, with 12 bases between. The CDR3 is 15 amino acids. The CDR3: CASSYSAGLGEKLFF. DNA of the CDR3: TGTGCCAGCAGTTACTCGGCGGGGCTTGGTGAAAAACTGTTTTTT.

The rearrangement joins TRBV9 to TRBJ2-1, with 13 nucleotides matching TRBD2. V was clipped by 4 bases and J by 8 bases; unmatched bases: 6. Germline V gene sequence: CDR1 SGDLS, CDR2 YYNGEE. This CDR3 is built from 15 residues. The CDR3 DNA follows: TGTGCCAGCAGCCCCGGACTAGCGGGAGTTCATGAGCAGTTCTTC. This codes for CASSPGLAGVHEQFF.

V gene TRBV19 combines with J gene TRBJ1-3; D possibly corresponds to TRBD1 (5 bases). V was cut by 5 bases and J by 0 bases, with 8 bases left in between. Germline lookup yields CDR1 LNHDA and CDR2 SQIVND (reference sequence). The CDR3 is 14 residues long. The CDR3 DNA reads TGTGCCAGTAGTCGCGACAGCTCTGGAAACACCATATATTTT. It encodes CASSRDSSGNTIYF.

The chain employs TRBV6-5 and TRBJ1-1; D is perhaps TRBD1 (5 bases). Trimming took 5 bases from V and 6 from J, leaving 19 bases between them. The CDR3 runs to 15 residues. CDR1 is MNHEY and CDR2 is SVGAGI in the germline V gene. CDR3 amino acids: CASSPGKGWRAEAFF. The CDR3 nucleotides read TGTGCCAGCAGTCCGGGTAAGGGGTGGAGAGCTGAAGCTTTCTTT.

The genes are TRBV7-9 and TRBJ2-1; TRBD2 agrees at 10 bases. The V gene end was trimmed by 5 bases and the J gene end by 0 bases; junction bases not matched to a gene: 7. Germline assignment: CDR1 SEHNR and CDR2 FQNEAQ (reference sequence). CDR3 length: 17 residues. The DNA of the CDR3 is TGTGCCAGCAGCATACTAGCGGGGAGTAGCTCCTACAATGAGCAGTTCTTC. Its translation: CASSILAGSSSYNEQFF.

This clone was picked up a small number of times. The gene calls are TRBV10-1 and TRBJ2-1, with 14 bases that match TRBD2. The V gene end was trimmed by 10 bases and the J gene end by 8 bases; junction bases not matched to a gene: 4. The CDR3 totals 13 residues. Germline CDR1 and CDR2: WNHNN and SYGVQD (reference sequence). CDR3 residues: CATGLAGGDEQFF. The CDR3 region has the DNA TGCGCCACTGGACTAGCGGGAGGAGATGAGCAGTTCTTC.

V usage is TRBV7-9 and J usage is TRBJ2-7; D may be TRBD1 (6 bases). The V and J ends lost 5 bases and 2 bases respectively, with 10 bases between them. The CDR3 is 13 amino acids. Germline V gives CDR1 SEHNR, CDR2 FQNEAQ (reference sequence). DNA of the CDR3: TGTGCCAGCAGCCCGGGACATCCCTACGAGCAGTACTTC. Translation gives CASSPGHPYEQYF.

This clone appeared a few times. The rearrangement links TRBV3-1 (or the pseudogene TRBV3-2) to TRBJ2-7; 10 bases align to TRBD1. Trimming at V came to 2 bases and at J to 9 bases, leaving 7 bases not matched to a gene. The CDR3 runs 14 residues. CDR1 is LGHDT and CDR2 is YNNKEL in the germline V gene (reference sequence). CDR3 in DNA: TGTGCCAGCAGCCAACGGGACAGGGGATTGGTGCAGTACTTC. Its protein is CASSQRDRGLVQYF.

The chain couples TRBV2 to TRBJ1-3, with D unresolved. Germline values: CDR1 SNHLY, CDR2 FYNNEI. This CDR3 region has 13 residues. Trimming left V 7 bases short and J 4 bases short, with 11 bases between. As DNA, the CDR3 is TGTGCCAGCACTGGAGGGTGGGGAAACACCATATATTTT. Encoded protein: CASTGGWGNTIYF.

The J gene is TRBJ1-1, the V gene TRBV12-3 or TRBV12-4; unclear D gene. V was pared by 1 base and J by 1 base, with 4 bases between. The length of the CDR3 is 13 residues. The CDR3 nucleotides read TGTGCCAGCAGTTTAGAACAGAACACTGAAGCTTTCTTT. Amino acid sequence: CASSLEQNTEAFF.

J is TRBJ1-1 and V is TRBV5-1; possibly TRBD1 for D (6 bases). Between the trimmed V and J ends, which lost 4 bases and 2 bases, there was a span of 9 bases. CDR3 length equals 13 residues. Looked up from germline, CDR1 is SGHRS and CDR2 is YFSETQ. CDR3 coding DNA: TGCGCCAGCAGCGTGACAGGAAACACTGAAGCTTTCTTT. Residues: CASSVTGNTEAFF.

The gene calls are TRBV30 and TRBJ1-6, with no clear D. V was shortened by 3 bases and J by 14 bases, with 11 bases between the two germline ends. Germline CDR1 is GTSNPN and CDR2 is SVGIG (reference sequence). This CDR3 has 11 residues. The CDR3 coding sequence is TGTGCCTGGAGCCTGGGCTCCGCCCTCCACTTT. It yields the protein CAWSLGSALHF. Combining the CDR3 with reference TRBV30 and TRBJ1-6 gives the whole variable domain SQTIHQWPATLVQPVGSPLSLECTVEGTSNPNLYWYRQAAGRGLQLLFYSVGIGQISSEVPQNLSASRPQDRQFILSSKKLLLSDSGFYLCAWSLGSALHFGNGTRLTVT.

The chain has TRBV5-5 and TRBJ2-2; 7 bases are a match to TRBD1. The CDR3 runs to 14 residues. CDR1 and CDR2 from the germline V gene are SGHKS and YYEKEE (reference sequence). V lost 5 bases to trimming and J lost 6 bases; unmatched junction nucleotides: 7. The CDR3 spells CASSRRGGAGELFF. The CDR3 DNA is TGTGCCAGCAGTAGAAGAGGGGGCGCCGGGGAGCTGTTTTTT.

This chain connects TRBV5-3 to TRBJ1-2; 7 nucleotides match TRBD1. TRBV5-3 is given ORF status, its function remaining uncertain. This CDR3 contains 17 residues. V dropped 4 bases and J dropped 0; count of bases not matched to a gene: 12. CDR3 coding DNA: TGTGCCAGAAGCGCTCACAGGGGCGGGAAACCTAACTATGGCTACACCTTC. This sequence encodes CARSAHRGGKPNYGYTF.